This section outlines one TCR beta chain sequence together with its context. The target antigen is unknown. V gave up 6 bases and J gave up 7 bases; unmatched junction bases: 3. This CDR3 region has 13 residues. CDR1 and CDR2 (germline): SEHNR, FQNEAQ (reference sequence). The record originates from a study of shared clonotypes between healthy human individuals. Whole-study context: Each donor's CD8 memory used one plate, CD8 naive two, each CD4 subset three.

Libraries were prepared by immunoSEQ multiplex PCR; TCRdb keeps only in-frame clonotypes and omits some of them. The profile shows about 1.1 million clones, approximately 75% of them singletons. Study-level findings and limits: It was the few donors that limited the genetic and exposure-history diversity represented.

Material for sequencing was memory CD4+ T cells from PBMCs. The subset: CD45RA-negative fraction. This TCR derives from a young man in good health. Some clones in this sample may be carry-over from other donors' samples. This sequence joins TRBV7-9 and TRBJ2-2, with 9 bases that match TRBD1. The CDR3: CASRGTGIGELFF. The CDR3, as DNA: TGTGCCAGCAGGGGGACAGGGATCGGGGAGCTGTTTTTT.